The 27 T cell receptor beta chains given below trace back to one sample, sequenced in a study of T-cell memory formation after mild COVID-19. TCRdb analysed the 5' RACE reads with MiXCR anew, one entry per CDR3 protein. The table includes more than 55,000 distinct CDR3 sequences, around 9.5% detected once. Sample: PBMCs or a T cell subset sorted from them (not recorded which). Source of these receptors: a man aged 18 to 30 who had mild COVID-19 (a few samples of this study predate the infection). Cell type and time point are not known.

This clonotype was seen more than once but under ten times. This chain connects TRBV20-1 to TRBJ2-3; D is possibly TRBD1 or TRBD2 (5 bases each). Germline values: CDR1 DFQATT, CDR2 SNEGSKA (reference sequence). This CDR3 contains 13 residues. The ends were cut back, 8 bases at V and 2 bases at J, with 14 bases in the middle. The CDR3 region is CSSDGALTDTQYF. The CDR3 DNA reads TGCAGTTCAGACGGGGCCCTCACAGATACGCAGTATTTT.

This clonotype has just a few counts. The V gene is TRBV7-8, the J gene TRBJ2-1; 15 nucleotides align to TRBD2. V lost 5 bases and J lost 7; bases outside the gene matches: 3. The CDR3 covers 15 residues. Germline V gene lookup returns CDR1 SGHVS and CDR2 FQNEAQ. CDR3 residues: CASSAGTSGGNEQFF. CDR3 bases: TGTGCCAGCAGCGCCGGGACTAGCGGGGGGAATGAGCAGTTCTTC.

This clonotype was seen only a few times. The chain is built from TRBV7-6 and TRBJ2-4; 11 positions match TRBD1. The germline V gene encodes CDR1 SGHVS and CDR2 FNYEAQ. The length of the CDR3 is 18 residues. Germline trimming cut 5 bases from V and 0 bases from J; bases unmatched to any gene: 9. In DNA, the CDR3 is TGTGCCAGCAGCCTCCGGACAGGGGGCTCCCGAGCCAAAAACATTCAGTACTTC. Its translation: CASSLRTGGSRAKNIQYF.

CDR3 sequence (DNA): TGTGCCAGCAGCTTAGGACAGGGGGCAGGTCAGCCCCAGCATTTT. Translated: CASSLGQGAGQPQHF. The rearrangement joins TRBV7-6 to TRBJ1-5; TRBD1 matches 10 bases. The CDR3 is 15 residues long. Germline V gene sequence: CDR1 SGHVS, CDR2 FNYEAQ. V was clipped by 1 base and J by 6 bases; unmatched bases: 3. The whole variable domain, remainder taken from reference TRBV7-6 and TRBJ1-5, is GAGVSQSPRYKVTKRGQDVALRCDPISGHVSLYWYRQALGQGPEFLTYFNYEAQQDKSGLPNDRFSAERPEGSISTLTIQRTEQRDSAMYRCASSLGQGAGQPQHFGDGTRLSIL.

This clonotype has a handful of counts. This chain joins TRBV27 and TRBJ1-5, with D hard to call. The CDR3 runs to 13 residues. Per germline, CDR1 MNHEY and CDR2 SMNVEV (reference sequence). Trimming took 4 bases from V and 0 from J, leaving 4 bases between them. The DNA of the CDR3 is TGTGCCAGCAGTTGGAATAGCAATCAGCCCCAGCATTTT. Residues: CASSWNSNQPQHF.

The CDR3 loop reads CASSPRQSYEQYF. DNA for the CDR3: TGTGCCAGCAGCCCACGACAGAGTTACGAGCAGTACTTC. V gene TRBV11-2 combines with J gene TRBJ2-7; D might be TRBD1 (5 bases). Trimming cost V 5 bases and J 4 bases, with 12 bases left between them. This CDR3 has 13 residues. The V gene's germline CDR1 is SGHAT and CDR2 FQNNGV.

The rearrangement uses TRBV7-9 and TRBJ1-5; no definite D call. Germline loops: CDR1 SEHNR, CDR2 FQNEAQ (reference sequence). The CDR3 is 13 amino acids. V was shortened by 5 bases and J by 5 bases, with 10 bases between the two germline ends. The CDR3 here is CASSPAEYQPQHF. The CDR3 nucleotides read TGTGCCAGCAGCCCCGCGGAGTATCAGCCCCAGCATTTT.

This clonotype has more than one count but fewer than ten. The rearrangement joins TRBV7-9 to TRBJ2-5; the D gene is possibly TRBD2 (6 bases). The germline V gene encodes CDR1 SEHNR and CDR2 FQNEAQ (reference sequence). This CDR3 is 15 amino acids long. Between the trimmed V and J ends, which lost 7 bases and 5 bases, there was a span of 20 bases. CDR3 region: CASTTSEGSAETQYF. Written as DNA, the CDR3 is TGTGCCAGCACCACTTCGGAGGGTAGCGCGGAGACCCAGTACTTC.

This clonotype was seen a few times. The chain combines TRBV6-1 with TRBJ2-7, with D perhaps matching TRBD1 (6 bases). Per germline, CDR1 MNHNS and CDR2 SASEGT. This CDR3 has 13 amino acids. V gave up 4 bases and J gave up 3 bases, with 10 bases separating them. In DNA, the CDR3 is TGTGCCAGCAGTGCCCAGACAGGCTACGAGCAGTACGTC. Encoded protein: CASSAQTGYEQYV.

This clonotype appeared many times. This chain joins TRBV5-1 and TRBJ2-7, with 10 nucleotides matching TRBD1. Germline trimming cut 0 bases from V and 6 bases from J; bases unmatched to any gene: 0. CDR3 length: 13 residues. The germline gives CDR1 SGHRS, CDR2 YFSETQ. CDR3 in amino acids: CASSLGDRGEQYF. The CDR3 DNA reads as TGCGCCAGCAGCTTGGGGGACAGGGGCGAGCAGTACTTC.

V is TRBV7-2 and J is TRBJ1-4, with no clear D. V lost 3 bases to trimming and J lost 8 bases, with 4 bases between them. The CDR3 runs to 11 residues. The germline CDR1 and CDR2 sequences are SGHTA and FQGNSA. CDR3 in amino acids: CASSLSEKLFF. The CDR3 region has the DNA TGTGCCAGCAGCTTGAGCGAAAAACTGTTTTTT.

This clonotype was seen at least ten times. This chain uses TRBV6-2 or TRBV6-3 with TRBJ2-1; D ambiguous. The germline V and J ends were trimmed by 5 bases and 6 bases, with 5 bases remaining between them. This CDR3 has 11 residues. The germline CDR1 and CDR2 sequences are MNHEY and SVGEGT. Here the CDR3 reads CASSQFNEQFF. The DNA for the CDR3 is TGTGCCAGCAGTCAATTCAATGAGCAGTTCTTC.

This clonotype came up a few times. The CDR3 is CATQESGGRNEQFF. As DNA, the CDR3 is TGTGCCACCCAAGAGAGCGGGGGGAGGAATGAGCAGTTCTTC. This chain joins TRBV24-1 and TRBJ2-1; TRBD2 matches at 9 bases. Germline CDR1 reads KGHDR; CDR2 reads SFDVKD. V was pared by 9 bases and J by 7 bases, with 9 bases of the junction left unmatched. This CDR3 has 14 amino acids.

This clonotype was seen more than once but under ten times. The V and J genes are TRBV6-5 and TRBJ1-1; 8 nucleotides line up with TRBD1. The germline V gene has CDR1 MNHEY and CDR2 SVGAGI. The CDR3 extends over 12 amino acids. Trimming removed 7 bases from V and 5 bases from J; junction bases left unmatched: 3. CDR3 DNA: TGTGCCAGCAAGACAGGGGCAACTGAAGCTTTCTTT. Protein product: CASKTGATEAFF.

This clonotype was observed a few times. This chain uses TRBV10-3 with TRBJ2-7; 9 bases match TRBD1. V gave up 6 bases and J gave up 5 bases; unmatched junction bases: 5. This CDR3 region has 13 residues. Looked up from germline, CDR1 is ENHRY and CDR2 is SYGVKD. CDR3 protein: CAIRGTGGNEQYV. DNA of the CDR3: TGTGCCATCAGGGGTACAGGGGGCAACGAGCAGTACGTC.

This clonotype occurred a few times. The chain employs TRBV6-4 and TRBJ2-1; no definite D call. V was pared by 6 bases and J by 9 bases, with 12 bases between. The CDR3 runs to 12 residues. CDR1 and CDR2 (germline): MRHNA, SNTAGT. Here the CDR3 reads CASRLRRSEQFF. As DNA, the CDR3 is TGTGCCAGCAGGCTCCGCAGGAGTGAGCAGTTCTTC.

Only a few counts were recorded for this clonotype. This rearrangement joins TRBV6-5 to TRBJ2-2; TRBD1 is a possible D gene (6 bases). The V end lost 4 bases, the J end lost 3 bases, and 9 bases lay between the germline ends. CDR1 and CDR2 from the germline V gene are MNHEY and SVGAGI. The CDR3 is made up of 14 amino acids. As DNA, the CDR3 is TGTGCCAGCAGTTCGCGGACAGACACCGGGGAGCTGTTTTTT. It specifies CASSSRTDTGELFF.

This chain uses TRBV6-5 with TRBJ1-6; D is uncertain. Germline loops: CDR1 MNHEY, CDR2 SVGAGI. This CDR3 is built from 15 residues. Between the trimmed V and J ends, which lost 1 base and 7 bases, there was a span of 11 bases. The CDR3 sequence is CASSYYRPPNSPLHF. Written as DNA, the CDR3 is TGTGCCAGCAGTTACTATCGGCCACCCAATTCACCCCTCCACTTT.

This chain uses TRBV7-9 with TRBJ1-3; no reliable D call. This CDR3 has 16 residues. Germline values: CDR1 SEHNR, CDR2 FQNEAQ (reference sequence). V gave up 5 bases and J gave up 0 bases, with 14 bases separating them. CDR3 residues: CASSVDRLASGNTIYF. The CDR3 DNA reads TGTGCCAGCAGCGTCGATCGTCTCGCCTCTGGAAACACCATATATTTT.

This clonotype was seen a handful of times. The V call is TRBV5-1, the J call TRBJ2-7, with D uncertain. The length of the CDR3 is 11 residues. Germline V gene sequence: CDR1 SGHRS, CDR2 YFSETQ. The V gene lost 3 bases and the J gene lost 4 bases, with 5 bases spanning the gap. CDR3 sequence: CASSSEYEQYF. For the CDR3, the DNA is TGCGCCAGCAGCTCGGAATACGAGCAGTACTTC.

This clonotype showed up just a few times. V gene TRBV11-2 combines with J gene TRBJ2-1; maybe TRBD2 (5 bases). V was pared by 0 bases and J by 3 bases, with 15 bases between. The CDR3 totals 17 residues. Germline CDR1 reads SGHAT; CDR2 reads FQNNGV. Here the CDR3 reads CASSLDIEGWGYNEQFF. In DNA form, the CDR3 reads TGTGCCAGCAGCTTAGATATCGAGGGTTGGGGCTACAATGAGCAGTTCTTC.

The chain combines TRBV4-3 with TRBJ1-4, with 8 bases identical to TRBD1. V was pared by 0 bases and J by 8 bases, with 8 bases of the junction left unmatched. CDR3 size: 16 residues. The germline V gene encodes CDR1 LGHNA and CDR2 YSLEER. CDR3 nucleotides: TGCGCCAGCAGCCAAGATCCACCAGGGGGCCGAGAAAAACTGTTTTTT. Translated: CASSQDPPGGREKLFF.

The rearrangement links TRBV18 to TRBJ2-2, with D hard to call. V shed 6 bases and J shed 5 bases, with 16 bases lying between them. CDR1 and CDR2 from the germline V gene are KGHSH and LQKENI. This CDR3 has 15 amino acids. The CDR3 DNA reads TGTGCCAGCTCCCTAACCTCCGAGGCGACCGGGGAGCTGTTTTTT. This translates into CASSLTSEATGELFF.

This clonotype was seen a few times. The rearrangement uses TRBV5-1 and TRBJ2-1, with 11 bases aligning to TRBD2. The trim removed 6 bases at V and 5 bases at J, leaving 10 bases unmatched. CDR3 length: 16 residues. In germline, CDR1 is SGHRS, CDR2 YFSETQ. DNA for the CDR3: TGCGCCAGCACCGTCTCACTAGCGGGGGCCAACAATGAGCAGTTCTTC. As protein: CASTVSLAGANNEQFF. The whole variable domain, remainder taken from reference TRBV5-1 and TRBJ2-1, is KAGVTQTPRYLIKTRGQQVTLSCSPISGHRSVSWYQQTPGQGLQFLFEYFSETQRNKGNFPGRFSGRQFSNSRSEMNVSTLELGDSALYLCASTVSLAGANNEQFFGPGTRLTVL.

The sample holds a few counts of this clonotype. The CDR3 region has the DNA TGTGCCAGCAGGCCCACCGGGACATCGGATGGCTACACCTTC. It specifies CASRPTGTSDGYTF. This sequence joins TRBV6-5 and TRBJ1-2; the D gene is possibly TRBD1 (6 bases). V shed 6 bases and J shed 6 bases, with 17 bases lying between them. The CDR3 consists of 14 residues. Germline assignment: CDR1 MNHEY and CDR2 SVGAGI.

The chain links TRBV2 to TRBJ2-1; a possible D gene is TRBD2 (5 bases). The CDR3 has 12 residues. Germline assignment: CDR1 SNHLY and CDR2 FYNNEI. V was pared by 7 bases and J by 9 bases, with 13 bases between. The CDR3 nucleotides are TGTGCCAGCAATCTGGGAGCCGGTGAGCAGTTCTTC. It codes for CASNLGAGEQFF.

This clonotype was counted only a few times. The chain carries TRBV7-2 and TRBJ2-7; D not certain. V was clipped by 3 bases and J by 4 bases, with 7 bases between them. CDR3 size: 12 residues. The germline V gene has CDR1 SGHTA and CDR2 FQGNSA. The CDR3 loop is CASSFGQYEQYF. CDR3 bases: TGTGCCAGCAGCTTCGGGCAGTACGAGCAGTACTTC.